What follows are 2 T cell receptor beta chains derived from one specimen sequenced in a study of beta chain features in type 1 diabetes. Reverse transcribing all isolated RNA meant expressed TCRB transcripts were sequenced. This table comes from immunoSEQ multiplex PCR, and its TCRdb copy is limited to in-frame clones, with some not included. Altogether under 400,000 clones are present, about 12% being singletons, with the ten largest covering 0.017%. Sequencing was carried out using naive CD4+ T cells from blood. Source of these receptors: a young man in good health.

V is TRBV5-4 and J is TRBJ1-2; D not resolved. The germline V gene encodes CDR1 SGHNT and CDR2 YYREEE (reference sequence). The CDR3 has 12 residues. V lost 4 bases to trimming and J lost 8 bases, with 12 bases between them. For the CDR3, the DNA is TGTGCCAGCAGCAATGGTGGGCCGGGCTACACCTTC. Protein product: CASSNGGPGYTF.

The chain uses TRBV7-2 and TRBJ1-5, with D possibly TRBD1 on 5 matching bases. The CDR3 length is 14 residues. Trimming shortened V by 5 bases and J by 6 bases, and 14 bases separated the two germline ends. Germline V lookup: CDR1 SGHTA, CDR2 FQGNSA. The CDR3 loop reads CASSLVFTGQPQHF. The CDR3 DNA reads TGTGCCAGCAGCCTGGTATTTACAGGTCAGCCCCAGCATTTT.